Listed below are T cell receptor beta chains from one sample, sequenced in a study of resident and recirculating memory T cells in vitiligo. Sequenced by immunoSEQ multiplex PCR; TCRdb stores in-frame clones only, minus some. The table shows 70,000 or so clones, with about 89% occurring only once. The specimen was blood. These receptors came from a male donor with vitiligo. CDR3s include the opening cysteine and the closing phenylalanine or tryptophan. Each record gives: clone size, J gene, V gene, D gene, CDR3 DNA, CDR3 protein. D genes are given only for firm matches. The listing skips clone size in some rows; elsewhere it reads once, few, many or a size class.

clone_size: few
j_call: TRBJ2-3
v_call: TRBV7-2
d_call: -
cdr3_nt: TGTGCCAGCAGCTTAAACGGACAGATCACAGATACGCAGTATTTT
cdr3_aa: CASSLNGQITDTQYF

clone_size: once
j_call: TRBJ2-7
v_call: TRBV5-1
d_call: -
cdr3_nt: TGCGCCAGCAGCTTGTTGGGCAGCTCAGCCTACGAGCAGTACTTC
cdr3_aa: CASSLLGSSAYEQYF

clone_size: -
j_call: TRBJ1-1
v_call: TRBV14
d_call: TRBD1
cdr3_nt: TGTGCCAGCAGCCAAGATCCGGGACAGGGAATCCGAAATGAAGCTTTCTTT
cdr3_aa: CASSQDPGQGIRNEAFF

clone_size: -
j_call: TRBJ1-6
v_call: TRBV7-9
d_call: TRBD1
cdr3_nt: TGTGCCAGCAGCTTATTGGGACAGGGATTTTCACCCCTCCACTTT
cdr3_aa: CASSLLGQGFSPLHF

clone_size: -
j_call: TRBJ2-7
v_call: TRBV27
d_call: -
cdr3_nt: TGTGCCAGCAGTTTAATAGGACGGGACTACGAGCAGTACTTC
cdr3_aa: CASSLIGRDYEQYF

clone_size: -
j_call: TRBJ2-3
v_call: TRBV28
d_call: -
cdr3_nt: TGTGCCAGCAGTAAGGGGAGCACAGATACGCAGTATTTT
cdr3_aa: CASSKGSTDTQYF

clone_size: once
j_call: TRBJ1-4
v_call: TRBV7-9
d_call: -
cdr3_nt: TGTGCCAGCAGCTCGACCGACAGCGCAACTAATGAAAAACTGTTTTTT
cdr3_aa: CASSSTDSATNEKLFF

clone_size: -
j_call: TRBJ2-3
v_call: TRBV19
d_call: TRBD1
cdr3_nt: TGTGCCAGTAGTATCGAGGACAGGGGCCTCACAGATACGCAGTATTTT
cdr3_aa: CASSIEDRGLTDTQYF

clone_size: few
j_call: TRBJ2-3
v_call: TRBV2
d_call: TRBD1
cdr3_nt: TGTGCCAGCAGTCGACAGGGGGCGGGCACAGATACGCAGTATTTT
cdr3_aa: CASSRQGAGTDTQYF

clone_size: once
j_call: TRBJ2-3
v_call: TRBV29-1
d_call: -
cdr3_nt: TGCAGCGTTGGGGCCTGGCCGAGGGCAGATACGCAGTATTTT
cdr3_aa: CSVGAWPRADTQYF

clone_size: -
j_call: TRBJ1-5
v_call: TRBV29-1
d_call: -
cdr3_nt: TGCAGCGTTGCGGATGGATTACTCGGGAATCAGCCCCAGCATTTT
cdr3_aa: CSVADGLLGNQPQHF

clone_size: -
j_call: TRBJ1-4
v_call: TRBV10-1
d_call: TRBD1
cdr3_nt: TGCGCCAGCAGTGAGTCTAGGACAGGGGCCCAGGAGGAAAAACTGTTTTTT
cdr3_aa: CASSESRTGAQEEKLFF

clone_size: once
j_call: TRBJ2-3
v_call: TRBV29-1
d_call: -
cdr3_nt: TGCAGCGTCACATTAGATACGCAGTATTTT
cdr3_aa: CSVTLDTQYF

clone_size: -
j_call: TRBJ2-7
v_call: TRBV7-4
d_call: TRBD1
cdr3_nt: TGTGCCAGCAGCAAGGACAGGCGACCCTACGAGCAGTACTTC
cdr3_aa: CASSKDRRPYEQYF

clone_size: -
j_call: TRBJ2-7
v_call: TRBV25-1
d_call: -
cdr3_nt: TGTGCCAGCGTAGCGGGACAGGGCTACGAGCAGTACTTC
cdr3_aa: CASVAGQGYEQYF

clone_size: -
j_call: TRBJ2-7
v_call: TRBV7-2
d_call: TRBD1
cdr3_nt: TGTGCCAGCAGCGCCGGACAGGGGGCGGGTCTCAAGCAGTACTTC
cdr3_aa: CASSAGQGAGLKQYF

clone_size: -
j_call: TRBJ2-7
v_call: TRBV5-8
d_call: -
cdr3_nt: TGTGCCAGCAGCTTTAGAGGACAACCGTCTGACGAGCAGTACTTC
cdr3_aa: CASSFRGQPSDEQYF

clone_size: -
j_call: TRBJ1-1
v_call: TRBV6-1
d_call: -
cdr3_nt: TGTGCCAGCATTCCCTCCACTGGTCTCGGGGCTTTCTTT
cdr3_aa: CASIPSTGLGAFF

clone_size: -
j_call: TRBJ2-3
v_call: TRBV7-8
d_call: TRBD2
cdr3_nt: TGTGCCAGCAGTTACGAACCCCTGCTCGGGGGGGAATTGAGGACAGATACGCAGTATTTT
cdr3_aa: CASSYEPLLGGELRTDTQYF

clone_size: -
j_call: TRBJ1-1
v_call: TRBV4-3
d_call: -
cdr3_nt: TGCGCCAGCAGCCAAGAGGGGGGCGGGAGGACTGAAGCTTTCTTT
cdr3_aa: CASSQEGGGRTEAFF

clone_size: -
j_call: TRBJ2-3
v_call: TRBV27
d_call: TRBD2
cdr3_nt: TGTGCCAGCAGTAATTACCTGGGACTAGCCTTCGATACGCAGTATTTT
cdr3_aa: CASSNYLGLAFDTQYF

clone_size: once
j_call: TRBJ1-2
v_call: TRBV7-2
d_call: TRBD1
cdr3_nt: TGTGCCAGCAGCCGGGACAGGGGGCACTATGGCTACACCTTC
cdr3_aa: CASSRDRGHYGYTF

clone_size: -
j_call: TRBJ2-7
v_call: TRBV9
d_call: -
cdr3_nt: TGTGCCAGCAGCGTAGATGGAGCCTCCTACGAGCAGTACTTC
cdr3_aa: CASSVDGASYEQYF

clone_size: -
j_call: TRBJ2-3
v_call: TRBV5-1
d_call: -
cdr3_nt: TGCGCCAGCAGCTTGGACGGACACATCACAGATACGCAGTATTTT
cdr3_aa: CASSLDGHITDTQYF

clone_size: -
j_call: TRBJ1-4
v_call: TRBV7-9
d_call: -
cdr3_nt: TGTGCCAGCAGCTACCCGACAGGCGCCCCGACTAATGAAAAACTGTTTTTT
cdr3_aa: CASSYPTGAPTNEKLFF

clone_size: -
j_call: TRBJ2-7
v_call: TRBV4-1
d_call: TRBD2
cdr3_nt: TGCGCCAGCAGCCAAGATACGAGCGGGGGCGATATATACGAGCAGTACTTC
cdr3_aa: CASSQDTSGGDIYEQYF

clone_size: -
j_call: TRBJ2-3
v_call: TRBV5-1
d_call: TRBD2
cdr3_nt: TGCGCCAGCAGCTTGGGACTAGCGGGGGGCACAGATACGCAGTATTTT
cdr3_aa: CASSLGLAGGTDTQYF

clone_size: -
j_call: TRBJ1-2
v_call: TRBV29-1
d_call: -
cdr3_nt: TGCAGCGTGTCCTACCAGGGGAGAGGTGGCTACACCTTC
cdr3_aa: CSVSYQGRGGYTF

clone_size: -
j_call: TRBJ1-4
v_call: TRBV4-2
d_call: -
cdr3_nt: TGTGCCAGCAGCCAAGATTTGGGGGCAGCTAATGAAAAACTGTTTTTT
cdr3_aa: CASSQDLGAANEKLFF

clone_size: -
j_call: TRBJ1-5
v_call: TRBV7-8
d_call: TRBD1
cdr3_nt: TGTGCCAGCAGCGCCCGAGGACAGGGCGTAAGCAATCAGCCCCAGCATTTT
cdr3_aa: CASSARGQGVSNQPQHF

clone_size: -
j_call: TRBJ2-7
v_call: TRBV7-2
d_call: -
cdr3_nt: TGTGCCAGCAGCATTAGTCCGTACGAGCAGTACTTC
cdr3_aa: CASSISPYEQYF

clone_size: -
j_call: TRBJ1-4
v_call: TRBV19
d_call: TRBD1
cdr3_nt: TGTGCCAGTAGTATATCACAGGGGCGCGAAAAACTGTTTTTT
cdr3_aa: CASSISQGREKLFF

clone_size: -
j_call: TRBJ1-1
v_call: TRBV7-2
d_call: TRBD1
cdr3_nt: TGTGCCAGCAGCTTATATGCAGGGGGAGTCCGGGAAGCTTTCTTT
cdr3_aa: CASSLYAGGVREAFF

clone_size: -
j_call: TRBJ1-4
v_call: TRBV4-3
d_call: TRBD1
cdr3_nt: TGCGCCAGCAGCCAAGTCGGGACAGGGATAGAAAAACTGTTTTTT
cdr3_aa: CASSQVGTGIEKLFF

clone_size: -
j_call: TRBJ2-2
v_call: TRBV28
d_call: TRBD1
cdr3_nt: TGTGCCAGCAGTTTGGTGGACAGGGACACCGGGGAGCTGTTTTTT
cdr3_aa: CASSLVDRDTGELFF

clone_size: -
j_call: TRBJ2-4
v_call: TRBV4-1
d_call: -
cdr3_nt: TGCGCCAGCAGACCCAGTGGAGGGTCGGGTCAGTGGTACTTC
cdr3_aa: CASRPSGGSGQWYF

clone_size: once
j_call: TRBJ2-5
v_call: TRBV5-4
d_call: TRBD1
cdr3_nt: TGTGCCAGCAGCTTGGGGGACAGCCAAGAGACCCAGTACTTC
cdr3_aa: CASSLGDSQETQYF

clone_size: -
j_call: TRBJ1-2
v_call: TRBV21-1
d_call: -
cdr3_nt: TGTGCCAGCAGTCGGACAGGGAGGGAGCGACTAACACTTAACTATGGCTACACCTTC
cdr3_aa: CASSRTGRERLTLNYGYTF

clone_size: -
j_call: TRBJ2-3
v_call: TRBV6-1
d_call: TRBD1
cdr3_nt: TGTGCCAGCAGCCGGGACAGGGCCCCAGATACGCAGTATTTT
cdr3_aa: CASSRDRAPDTQYF

clone_size: -
j_call: TRBJ1-5
v_call: TRBV19
d_call: TRBD1
cdr3_nt: TGTGCCAGTCGTCCCGGACCGGGACAGGGGGCAACCAATCAGCCCCAGCATTTT
cdr3_aa: CASRPGPGQGATNQPQHF

clone_size: -
j_call: TRBJ1-2
v_call: TRBV29-1
d_call: -
cdr3_nt: TGCAGCGTTGAAGATTTCCCTACTCCAGGACAGAATAACTATGGCTACACCTTC
cdr3_aa: CSVEDFPTPGQNNYGYTF

clone_size: -
j_call: TRBJ2-7
v_call: TRBV5-1
d_call: TRBD1
cdr3_nt: TGCGCCAGCAGCTCCCTAACCACAGGGGACGAGCAGTACTTC
cdr3_aa: CASSSLTTGDEQYF